The rows below give T cell receptor beta chains drawn from one sample of a study of HIV-infected patients and healthy controls. Using its own MiXCR run on the 5' RACE reads, TCRdb lists one record per CDR3 protein. This sample has about 18,000 distinct CDR3 sequences, with about 12% found just once. Material for sequencing was blood. The source is an adult in good health. Each CDR3 is given with its conserved first and last residue. Each record gives: clone size, V gene, J gene, D gene, CDR3 DNA, CDR3 protein. The D gene is left open where the match is weak. The size field is filled for only some rows; it gives once, few, many or a size class.

clone size: many; V gene: TRBV7-6; J gene: TRBJ2-4; D gene: TRBD1; CDR3 DNA: TGTGCCAGCAGCCCAATCGGACAGGGATCCCAGTACTTC; CDR3 protein: CASSPIGQGSQYF
clone size: many; V gene: TRBV7-9; J gene: TRBJ2-7; D gene: TRBD1; CDR3 DNA: TGTGCCAGCAGCTCGACAGGGTACGAGCAGTACTTC; CDR3 protein: CASSSTGYEQYF
clone size: NA; V gene: TRBV30; J gene: TRBJ1-6; D gene: NA; CDR3 DNA: TGTGCCTGGGGCTACTATAATTCACCCCTCCACTTT; CDR3 protein: CAWGYYNSPLHF
clone size: many; V gene: TRBV19; J gene: TRBJ1-4; D gene: TRBD1; CDR3 DNA: TGTGCCAGCAATGACAGGGATGAAAAACTGTTTTTT; CDR3 protein: CASNDRDEKLFF
clone size: medium-sized; V gene: TRBV28; J gene: TRBJ1-2; D gene: NA; CDR3 DNA: TGTGCCAGCAGTTTATCCCAGTTGAGTGGCTACACCTTC; CDR3 protein: CASSLSQLSGYTF
clone size: many; V gene: TRBV5-1; J gene: TRBJ1-4; D gene: TRBD1; CDR3 DNA: TGCGCCAGCAGCCGGACAGGGAAGGATGAAAAACTGTTTTTT; CDR3 protein: CASSRTGKDEKLFF
clone size: many; V gene: TRBV28; J gene: TRBJ2-1; D gene: TRBD1; CDR3 DNA: TGTGCCAGCATGTCAGTGGGTAGGACAGGGCCGTACAATGAGCAGTTCTTC; CDR3 protein: CASMSVGRTGPYNEQFF
clone size: NA; V gene: TRBV9; J gene: TRBJ2-3; D gene: TRBD2; CDR3 DNA: TGTGCCAGCAGCAGCGGAGGTCTAGCGGGGGGGATACCAGATACGCAGTATTTT; CDR3 protein: CASSSGGLAGGIPDTQYF
clone size: few; V gene: TRBV4-1; J gene: TRBJ1-1; D gene: NA; CDR3 DNA: TGCGCCAGCAGCCGTTTCGGCGGCAGGGGAAACACTGAAGCTTTCTTT; CDR3 protein: CASSRFGGRGNTEAFF
clone size: many; V gene: TRBV2; J gene: TRBJ1-2; D gene: NA; CDR3 DNA: TGTGCCAGCCTAAGTCCCCGAAACGGACTGTATGGCTACACCTTC; CDR3 protein: CASLSPRNGLYGYTF
clone size: NA; V gene: TRBV30; J gene: TRBJ1-2; D gene: NA; CDR3 DNA: TGTGCCGGAACAGGCTCCCAAGGGAACTATGGCTACACCTTC; CDR3 protein: CAGTGSQGNYGYTF
clone size: medium-sized; V gene: TRBV6-5; J gene: TRBJ1-1; D gene: NA; CDR3 DNA: TGTGCCAGCAGTTACGATTTTAAGGGGCCCACTGAAGCTTTCTTT; CDR3 protein: CASSYDFKGPTEAFF
clone size: medium-sized; V gene: TRBV29-1; J gene: TRBJ2-1; D gene: TRBD1; CDR3 DNA: TGCAGCGTTGACCCCCGGCGGACAGGTAACTACAATGAGCAGTTCTTC; CDR3 protein: CSVDPRRTGNYNEQFF
clone size: many; V gene: TRBV6-2/TRBV6-3; J gene: TRBJ2-1; D gene: TRBD2; CDR3 DNA: TGTGCCAGCAGGATAGCCAGCGGGGGGGCCTACAATGAGCAGTTCTTC; CDR3 protein: CASRIASGGAYNEQFF
clone size: few; V gene: TRBV20-1; J gene: TRBJ2-7; D gene: NA; CDR3 DNA: TGCAGTGCTAGGGCGGGACGGTGGGACGAGCAGTACTTC; CDR3 protein: CSARAGRWDEQYF
clone size: NA; V gene: TRBV14; J gene: TRBJ2-3; D gene: TRBD2; CDR3 DNA: TGTGCCAGCAGCCCGCTAGCGGGGGGTCCTAGCACAGATACGCAGTATTTT; CDR3 protein: CASSPLAGGPSTDTQYF
clone size: NA; V gene: TRBV4-3; J gene: TRBJ2-1; D gene: NA; CDR3 DNA: TGCGCCAGCAGCCAAGATTTCGGTTTTACCTACAATGAGCAGTTCTTC; CDR3 protein: CASSQDFGFTYNEQFF
clone size: medium-sized; V gene: TRBV7-2; J gene: TRBJ1-5; D gene: TRBD1; CDR3 DNA: TGTGCCAGCGGACAGGGACGAAATCAGCCCCAGCATTTT; CDR3 protein: CASGQGRNQPQHF
clone size: NA; V gene: TRBV20-1; J gene: TRBJ1-3; D gene: NA; CDR3 DNA: TGCAGTGCCGTGGGGTTAGGAAACACCATATATTTT; CDR3 protein: CSAVGLGNTIYF
clone size: many; V gene: TRBV12-3/TRBV12-4; J gene: TRBJ1-5; D gene: NA; CDR3 DNA: TGTGCCAGCAGTTCCCAGACTCGTAGCAATCAGCCCCAGCATTTT; CDR3 protein: CASSSQTRSNQPQHF
clone size: many; V gene: TRBV30; J gene: TRBJ1-6; D gene: NA; CDR3 DNA: TGTGCCTGGGCTCGCGGTGATTCACCCCTCCACTTT; CDR3 protein: CAWARGDSPLHF
clone size: NA; V gene: TRBV19; J gene: TRBJ2-3; D gene: NA; CDR3 DNA: TGTGCCAGTAGTATGGGACTCGTGACAGATACGCAGTATTTT; CDR3 protein: CASSMGLVTDTQYF
clone size: medium-sized; V gene: TRBV2; J gene: TRBJ1-1; D gene: NA; CDR3 DNA: TGTGCCAGCACCGGGCAGTCGAACACTGAAGCTTTCTTT; CDR3 protein: CASTGQSNTEAFF
clone size: many; V gene: TRBV5-1; J gene: TRBJ2-5; D gene: NA; CDR3 DNA: TGCGCCAGCAGCGCCCCCGGGGAGACCCAGTACTTC; CDR3 protein: CASSAPGETQYF
clone size: medium-sized; V gene: TRBV4-3; J gene: TRBJ2-2; D gene: NA; CDR3 DNA: TGCGCCAGCAGCCAAGGTCGGAGGGTGGTAGGCGCGGAGCTGTTTTTT; CDR3 protein: CASSQGRRVVGAELFF
clone size: many; V gene: TRBV9; J gene: TRBJ1-1; D gene: TRBD1; CDR3 DNA: TGTGCCAGCAGCGTTTTGCTAGGGGGCCCCACTGAAGCTTTCTTT; CDR3 protein: CASSVLLGGPTEAFF
clone size: many; V gene: TRBV5-4; J gene: TRBJ1-1; D gene: TRBD1; CDR3 DNA: TGTGCCAGCAGCTTGGTTCAGGGGGCAGAGTTGACCACTGAAGCTTTCTTT; CDR3 protein: CASSLVQGAELTTEAFF
clone size: many; V gene: TRBV5-6; J gene: TRBJ1-1; D gene: NA; CDR3 DNA: TGTGCCAGCAGCTTCTTTCAGGGGAGGAACACTGAAGCTTTCTTT; CDR3 protein: CASSFFQGRNTEAFF
clone size: medium-sized; V gene: TRBV2; J gene: TRBJ1-3; D gene: TRBD1; CDR3 DNA: TGTGCCAGCAGTGTAGTAGGGGGCCTCGCAAACACCATATATTTT; CDR3 protein: CASSVVGGLANTIYF
clone size: medium-sized; V gene: TRBV21-1; J gene: TRBJ1-1; D gene: NA; CDR3 DNA: TGTGCCAGCCGATGGAACACTGAAGCTTTCTTT; CDR3 protein: CASRWNTEAFF
clone size: few; V gene: TRBV11-2; J gene: TRBJ1-2; D gene: NA; CDR3 DNA: TGTGCCAGCAGCTTAGTGGGGGCCCCGCGGACAGCCACTAACTATGGCTACACCTTC; CDR3 protein: CASSLVGAPRTATNYGYTF
clone size: many; V gene: TRBV20-1; J gene: TRBJ2-3; D gene: TRBD2; CDR3 DNA: TGCAGTGCTAGAGATCGTTTAGCGGGTTACACAGATACGCAGTATTTT; CDR3 protein: CSARDRLAGYTDTQYF
clone size: few; V gene: TRBV7-2; J gene: TRBJ1-1; D gene: NA; CDR3 DNA: TGTGCCAGCAGCCCGGGGTCCGTGAACACTGAAGCTTTCTTT; CDR3 protein: CASSPGSVNTEAFF
clone size: NA; V gene: TRBV2; J gene: TRBJ1-5; D gene: NA; CDR3 DNA: TGTGCCAGCAGCATGGACAGACGAAATCAGCCCCAGCATTTT; CDR3 protein: CASSMDRRNQPQHF
clone size: few; V gene: TRBV4-3; J gene: TRBJ1-2; D gene: NA; CDR3 DNA: TGCGCCAGCAGCCCGCGCCATAACTATGGCTACACCTTC; CDR3 protein: CASSPRHNYGYTF
clone size: NA; V gene: TRBV7-2; J gene: TRBJ2-3; D gene: TRBD2; CDR3 DNA: TGTGCCAGCAGCTTATCTAGCGGGGAGATCACAGATACGCAGTATTTT; CDR3 protein: CASSLSSGEITDTQYF
clone size: medium-sized; V gene: TRBV29-1; J gene: TRBJ2-7; D gene: NA; CDR3 DNA: TGCAGCGCAGGAGGGGCCGCTGTCTACGAGCAGTACTTC; CDR3 protein: CSAGGAAVYEQYF
clone size: many; V gene: TRBV24-1; J gene: TRBJ1-5; D gene: NA; CDR3 DNA: TGTGCCACCGCCGACAGCTATAGCAATCAGCCCCAGCATTTT; CDR3 protein: CATADSYSNQPQHF
clone size: many; V gene: TRBV7-2; J gene: TRBJ1-1; D gene: NA; CDR3 DNA: TGTGCCAGCAGCTTAGTGGCCGCGAACACTGAAGCTTTCTTT; CDR3 protein: CASSLVAANTEAFF
clone size: many; V gene: TRBV12-3/TRBV12-4; J gene: TRBJ1-5; D gene: NA; CDR3 DNA: TGTGCCAGCAGTTTATATAGCAATCAGCCCCAGCATTTT; CDR3 protein: CASSLYSNQPQHF
clone size: many; V gene: TRBV12-3/TRBV12-4; J gene: TRBJ2-2; D gene: TRBD1; CDR3 DNA: TGTGCCAGCAGTGACGTACCGGGACAGGGGAACACCGGGGAGCTGTTTTTT; CDR3 protein: CASSDVPGQGNTGELFF
clone size: many; V gene: TRBV21-1; J gene: TRBJ2-3; D gene: NA; CDR3 DNA: TGTGCCAGCAGCAAAATTGGGGCGGGACCCTTAAGCACAGATACGCAGTATTTT; CDR3 protein: CASSKIGAGPLSTDTQYF
clone size: many; V gene: TRBV7-9; J gene: TRBJ1-2; D gene: NA; CDR3 DNA: TGTGCCAGCAGCCGACAGCCCCAAGGCTACACCTTC; CDR3 protein: CASSRQPQGYTF
clone size: many; V gene: TRBV14; J gene: TRBJ2-5; D gene: TRBD2; CDR3 DNA: TGTGCCAGCAGCCAAGATATCGGACTAGCGGTTGACGAGACCCAGTACTTC; CDR3 protein: CASSQDIGLAVDETQYF
clone size: medium-sized; V gene: TRBV28; J gene: TRBJ1-6; D gene: NA; CDR3 DNA: TGTGCCAGCGAGGTCGGCTCCGGGTCACCCCTCCACTTT; CDR3 protein: CASEVGSGSPLHF
clone size: medium-sized; V gene: TRBV6-5; J gene: TRBJ1-6; D gene: NA; CDR3 DNA: TGTGCCAGCAAGCCCTCCTATAATTCACCCCTCCACTTT; CDR3 protein: CASKPSYNSPLHF
clone size: medium-sized; V gene: TRBV29-1; J gene: TRBJ2-7; D gene: TRBD2; CDR3 DNA: TGCAGCGTTGAAAGCGGGGACCACGAGCAGTACTTC; CDR3 protein: CSVESGDHEQYF
clone size: medium-sized; V gene: TRBV7-2; J gene: TRBJ2-5; D gene: TRBD2; CDR3 DNA: TGTGCCAGCAGCTCGTGGGGACTAGTCGCAGAGACCCAGTACTTC; CDR3 protein: CASSSWGLVAETQYF
clone size: medium-sized; V gene: TRBV7-2; J gene: TRBJ2-7; D gene: NA; CDR3 DNA: TGTGCCAGCAGCCAGAGGAATTTGGGGCCCTACGAGCAGTACTTC; CDR3 protein: CASSQRNLGPYEQYF
clone size: NA; V gene: TRBV5-1; J gene: TRBJ1-1; D gene: NA; CDR3 DNA: TGCGCCAGCAGCTTGGGACAGATGAACACTGAAGCTTTCTTT; CDR3 protein: CASSLGQMNTEAFF
clone size: few; V gene: TRBV12-3/TRBV12-4; J gene: TRBJ1-2; D gene: NA; CDR3 DNA: TGTGCCAGCAGTCTTCCAGCTAACTATGGCTACACCTTC; CDR3 protein: CASSLPANYGYTF